This TCR beta chain emerged from a study of blood T cells in healthy people across ages. Overall study findings and caveats: Shifts in expanded clonotypes may have been confounded by donor CMV status, which was unknown.

Each donor gave approximately 9.7 milliliters of peripheral blood. The germline V gene encodes CDR1 SNHLY and CDR2 FYNNEI. V was cut by 6 bases and J by 3 bases, with 10 bases left in between. The CDR3 runs 13 residues. Remarks on this clonotype: Its antigen is undetermined.

A sample-barcoded 5' primer and a J-beta primer mix were used in a second PCR of about 7 to 11 cycles. MiXCR, run by TCRdb on the 5' RACE reads, gives a single entry per CDR3 protein. The sample has about 680,000 distinct CDR3 sequences, about 52% seen once. Sample: blood. The V and J genes are TRBV2 and TRBJ2-3, with D unclear. This receptor was taken from a woman aged 60-70 years in good health. DNA for the CDR3: TGTGCCAGCAGAGCCACTCAGACAGATACGCAGTATTTT. Translation: CASRATQTDTQYF. Filled out from reference TRBV2 and TRBJ2-3, the complete variable domain reads EPEVTQTPSHQVTQMGQEVILRCVPISNHLYFYWYRQILGQKVEFLVSFYNNEISEKSEIFDDQFSVERPDGSNFTLKIRSTKLEDSAMYFCASRATQTDTQYFGPGTRLTVL.